This TCR beta chain was obtained from a study of T cells in localized non-small cell lung cancer. A remark on this clone: What it recognizes is unknown.

The method was immunoSEQ multiplex PCR; TCRdb's version includes in-frame clones alone and lacks a portion of them. The sample includes approximately 23,000 clones, 88% of them seen just once. Study conclusions and caveats: Longer overall survival was linked to higher blood T cell density. The appearance of a median around 57 of the top 100 tumor clones was seen in adjacent lung. A single tumor region was sequenced, leaving heterogeneity possible. Maximal T cell clonality occurred in uninvolved adjacent lung, with tumor ranking below it.

CDR1 and CDR2 from the germline V gene are MNHEY and SVGAGI. The ends lost 5 bases at V and 4 bases at J; junction bases unmatched: 7. This CDR3 region has 15 residues. This TCR was sampled from a man aged 40 to 70 with stage II lung adenocarcinoma. J is TRBJ1-5 and V is TRBV6-5; 8 bases fit TRBD1. The sequencing here drew on PBMCs, taken before any cancer treatment. In DNA form, the CDR3 reads TGTGCCAGCAGTCGGACAGGGCGAGGGAATCAGCCCCAGCATTTT. It yields the protein CASSRTGRGNQPQHF.